A single sample is the source of the 13 T cell receptor beta chains below, sequenced in a study of identical twins. TCRdb called the 5' RACE reads again in MiXCR, with one record for every CDR3 protein. The table lists some 760,000 distinct CDR3 sequences, about 20% of them singletons. The data were also submitted as part of a second study, on T cells expressing NK-cell markers.

The source material was PBMCs. Receptors originate from a woman aged 18-29 years in good health.

This clonotype was counted once. The J gene is TRBJ2-1, the V gene TRBV27, with D possibly matching TRBD1 (5 bases). The germline V gene encodes CDR1 MNHEY and CDR2 SMNVEV (reference sequence). V was cut by 6 bases and J by 4 bases, with 19 bases left in between. The CDR3 sequence is 16 residues long. CDR3 loop: CASRLSFRVGYNEQFF. CDR3 coding DNA: TGTGCCAGCAGGTTGTCGTTCAGGGTCGGATACAATGAGCAGTTCTTC.

A few counts support this clonotype. The chain carries TRBV20-1 and TRBJ2-3; a weak D match, TRBD2 (5 bases). This CDR3 spans 19 amino acids. Trimming left V 0 bases short and J 0 bases short, with 22 bases between. Germline lookup yields CDR1 DFQATT and CDR2 SNEGSKA (reference sequence). The CDR3 DNA sequence: TGCAGTGCTAGAGATCCACGTCGCGGGCTGCCGGGTAGCACAGATACGCAGTATTTT. Residues: CSARDPRRGLPGSTDTQYF.

This clonotype was seen repeatedly, ten times or more. The J gene is TRBJ1-1, the V gene TRBV7-2, with a weak D call TRBD1 (5 bases). The germline V and J ends were trimmed by 2 bases and 3 bases, with 19 bases remaining between them. CDR3 length: 17 amino acids. Germline CDR1 reads SGHTA; CDR2 reads FQGNSA. The CDR3: CASSLRGLLGRDTEAFF. DNA of the CDR3: TGTGCCAGCAGCTTAAGGGGCCTACTGGGGCGGGACACTGAAGCTTTCTTT.

V usage is TRBV4-3 and J usage is TRBJ2-1; TRBD2 matches at 7 bases. The CDR3 has 18 residues. Trimming took 1 base from V and 7 from J; bases not matched to a gene: 16. Germline V gene data show CDR1 as LGHNA and CDR2 as YSLEER. CDR3 protein: CASSQVSGGRAVLNEQFF. The CDR3 nucleotides read TGCGCCAGCAGCCAAGTCTCTGGGGGGAGGGCCGTATTGAATGAGCAGTTCTTC.

V is TRBV12-3 or TRBV12-4 and J is TRBJ2-2; D is tentatively TRBD1 or TRBD2 (5 bases each). The CDR3 totals 15 residues. Deletions cut 3 bases from V and 6 bases from J, with 14 bases between. CDR3 nucleotides: TGTGCCAGCAGTTTGGGGCAGGGAGCGGCCGGGGAGCTGTTTTTT. Its protein product is CASSLGQGAAGELFF.

This clonotype appeared a few times. This rearrangement joins TRBV29-1 to TRBJ2-1, with TRBD2 matching over 7 bases. Germline-derived CDR1 and CDR2 are SQVTM and ANQGSEA. The J segment lost 7 bases and the V segment lost 3 bases, leaving 9 bases of the junction unmatched. The CDR3 runs to 14 residues. The CDR3 loop is CSVDSGGLWNEQFF. The CDR3 DNA is TGCAGCGTTGATTCGGGAGGCCTATGGAATGAGCAGTTCTTC.

This clonotype was recorded a few times. The gene calls are TRBV6-5 and TRBJ2-1, with D maybe TRBD1 (6 bases). The CDR3 spans 16 residues. Trimming left V 0 bases short and J 5 bases short, with 14 bases between. CDR1 and CDR2 (germline): MNHEY, SVGAGI. CDR3 sequence: CASSYSPSGAHNEQFF. The DNA for the CDR3 is TGTGCCAGCAGTTACTCGCCCTCAGGGGCTCACAATGAGCAGTTCTTC.

The J gene is TRBJ2-7, the V gene TRBV6-2 or TRBV6-3; a weak D match, TRBD2 (6 bases). The CDR3 has 14 residues. Trimming pared 2 bases from V and 6 bases from J, leaving 14 bases between. The germline V gene has CDR1 MNHEY and CDR2 SVGEGT. Here the CDR3 DNA reads TGTGCCAGCAGTTACCGGGGGACTGATTTCGAGCAGTACTTC. Protein sequence: CASSYRGTDFEQYF.

This clonotype occurred a few times. V and J are TRBV12-3 or TRBV12-4 and TRBJ2-5; D is perhaps TRBD2 (6 bases). Trimming pared 2 bases from V and 0 bases from J, leaving 16 bases between. The CDR3 is 17 amino acids. The CDR3 is CASSLTGVAEYQETQYF. Here the CDR3 DNA reads TGTGCCAGCAGTTTAACGGGGGTAGCGGAGTACCAAGAGACCCAGTACTTC.

This clonotype was detected ten times or more. The chain has TRBV7-9 and TRBJ2-5; 10 bases are shared with TRBD1. Germline V gene sequence: CDR1 SEHNR, CDR2 FQNEAQ (reference sequence). V trimming: 6 bases; J trimming: 0 bases; junction bases outside the gene matches: 4. This CDR3 has 15 residues. The CDR3 region is CASRPGTGDQETQYF. For the CDR3, the DNA is TGTGCCAGCAGACCAGGGACAGGGGACCAAGAGACCCAGTACTTC.

The chain carries TRBV12-3 or TRBV12-4 and TRBJ2-1, with D possibly matching TRBD1 (6 bases). The V and J ends lost 11 bases and 3 bases respectively, with 11 bases between them. There are 12 residues in the CDR3. For the CDR3, the DNA is TGTGCCGTCAAGGACAGCTACAATGAGCAGTTCTTC. Its protein product is CAVKDSYNEQFF.

This clonotype was detected only a few times. This rearrangement joins TRBV7-8 to TRBJ1-1; D is possibly TRBD1 (6 bases). In germline, CDR1 is SGHVS, CDR2 FQNEAQ. This CDR3 is built from 15 residues. The V end was cut by 5 bases, the J end by 1 base, with 14 bases between. The CDR3 sequence is CASSAHRAGNTEAFF. The CDR3 DNA reads TGTGCCAGCAGCGCCCACAGGGCGGGGAACACTGAAGCTTTCTTT.

The rearrangement links TRBV10-3 to TRBJ2-1; possibly TRBD2 for D (6 bases). The CDR3 contains 13 residues. CDR1 ENHRY and CDR2 SYGVKD come from the germline V gene. V was cut by 6 bases and J by 9 bases, with 15 bases left in between. CDR3 in DNA: TGTGCCATCAGGGCCCAACTAGCTCGTGAGCAGTTCTTC. Protein: CAIRAQLAREQFF.